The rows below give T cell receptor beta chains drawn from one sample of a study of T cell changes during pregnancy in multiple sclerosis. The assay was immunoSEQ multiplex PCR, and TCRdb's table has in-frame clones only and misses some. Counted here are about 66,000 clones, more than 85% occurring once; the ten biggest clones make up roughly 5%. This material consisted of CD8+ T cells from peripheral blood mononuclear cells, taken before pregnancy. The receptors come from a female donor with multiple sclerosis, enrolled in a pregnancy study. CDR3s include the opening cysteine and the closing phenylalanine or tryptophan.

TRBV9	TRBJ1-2	CASSGTGTSYGYTF
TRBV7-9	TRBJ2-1	CASSPGGVVFF
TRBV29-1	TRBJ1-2	CSVYKTSGTGDYGYTF
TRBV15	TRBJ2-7	CATSRDLLGAPEEQYF
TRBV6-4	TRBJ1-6	CASSDFPGASPLHF
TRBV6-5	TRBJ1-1	CASSYSESITEAFF
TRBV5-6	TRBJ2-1	CASNPQGGPYNEQFF
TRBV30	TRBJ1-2	CAWSHLTSEGYGYTF
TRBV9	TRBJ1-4	CASSPGTGVGEKLFF
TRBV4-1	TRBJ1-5	CASSQVGLDRGYQPQHF
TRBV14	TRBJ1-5	CASSLQGDQPQHF
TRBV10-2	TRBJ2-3	CATSLAGGTDTQYF
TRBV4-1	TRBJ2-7	CASSQEPGLAGYEQYF
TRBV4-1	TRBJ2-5	CASSQVAVRETQYF
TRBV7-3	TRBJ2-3	CASSPTGGADTQYF
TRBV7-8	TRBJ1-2	CASSPGTGLNYGYTF
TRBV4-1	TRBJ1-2	CASSQDLDRGFGYTF
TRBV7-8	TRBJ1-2	CASSLALLSDRTNYGYTF